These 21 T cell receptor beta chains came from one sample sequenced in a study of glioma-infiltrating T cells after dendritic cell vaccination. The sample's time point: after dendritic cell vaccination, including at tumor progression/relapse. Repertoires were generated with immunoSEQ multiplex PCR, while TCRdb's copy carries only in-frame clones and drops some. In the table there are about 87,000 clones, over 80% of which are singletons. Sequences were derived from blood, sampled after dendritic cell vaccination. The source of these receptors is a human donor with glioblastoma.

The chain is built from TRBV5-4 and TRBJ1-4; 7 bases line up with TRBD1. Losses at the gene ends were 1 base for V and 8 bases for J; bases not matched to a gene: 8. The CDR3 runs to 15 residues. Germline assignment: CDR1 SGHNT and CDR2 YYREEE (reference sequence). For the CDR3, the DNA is TGTGCCAGCAGCTTGAGGTCAGGGGGTGTCGAAAAACTGTTTTTT. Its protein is CASSLRSGGVEKLFF. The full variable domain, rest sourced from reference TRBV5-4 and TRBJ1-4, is ETGVTQSPTHLIKTRGQQVTLRCSSQSGHNTVSWYQQALGQGPQFIFQYYREEENGRGNFPPRFSGLQFPNYSSELNVNALELDDSALYLCASSLRSGGVEKLFFGSGTQLSVL.

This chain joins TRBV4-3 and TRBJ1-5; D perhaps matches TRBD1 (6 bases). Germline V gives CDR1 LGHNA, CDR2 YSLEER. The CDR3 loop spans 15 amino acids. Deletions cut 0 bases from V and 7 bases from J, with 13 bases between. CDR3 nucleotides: TGCGCCAGCAGCCAAGACGACCAGGGGTCCCAGCCCCAGCATTTT. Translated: CASSQDDQGSQPQHF.

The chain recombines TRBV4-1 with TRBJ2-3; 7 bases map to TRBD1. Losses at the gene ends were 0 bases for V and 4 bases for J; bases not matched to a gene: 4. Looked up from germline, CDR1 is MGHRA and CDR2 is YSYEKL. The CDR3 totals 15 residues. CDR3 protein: CASSQDDRESDTQYF. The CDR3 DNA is TGCGCCAGCAGCCAAGATGACAGGGAATCAGATACGCAGTATTTT.

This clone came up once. This CDR3 is CAWSDGTSNSPLHF. The CDR3 DNA reads TGTGCCTGGAGCGACGGGACTTCTAATTCACCCCTCCACTTT. The gene calls are TRBV30 and TRBJ1-6; D possibly corresponds to TRBD1 (5 bases). CDR1 is GTSNPN, CDR2 SVGIG, per germline (reference sequence). V lost 3 bases to trimming and J lost 6 bases, with 12 bases between them. The CDR3 has 14 residues.

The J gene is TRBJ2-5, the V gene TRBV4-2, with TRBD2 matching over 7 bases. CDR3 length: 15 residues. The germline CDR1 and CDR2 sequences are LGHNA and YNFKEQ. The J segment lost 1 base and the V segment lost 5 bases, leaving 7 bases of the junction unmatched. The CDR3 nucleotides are TGTGCCAGCAGCTCAAGGGGAGGGTTCCAAGAGACCCAGTACTTC. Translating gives CASSSRGGFQETQYF.

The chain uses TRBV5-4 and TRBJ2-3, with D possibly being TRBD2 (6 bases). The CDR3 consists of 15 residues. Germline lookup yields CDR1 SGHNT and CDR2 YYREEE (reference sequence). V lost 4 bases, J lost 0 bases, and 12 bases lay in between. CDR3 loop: CASSRRAGSTDTQYF. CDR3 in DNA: TGTGCCAGCAGCCGCCGGGCGGGGAGCACAGATACGCAGTATTTT.

CDR3 loop: CASSFADRTLEAFF. CDR3 sequence (DNA): TGTGCCAGCAGTTTCGCGGACAGGACCTTGGAAGCTTTCTTT. The gene calls are TRBV6-6 and TRBJ1-1; 7 bases align to TRBD1. This CDR3 has 14 residues. J gave up 8 bases and V 4 bases, and 10 bases lay outside the gene matches. Per the germline V gene, CDR1 is MNHNY and CDR2 is SVGAGI (reference sequence).

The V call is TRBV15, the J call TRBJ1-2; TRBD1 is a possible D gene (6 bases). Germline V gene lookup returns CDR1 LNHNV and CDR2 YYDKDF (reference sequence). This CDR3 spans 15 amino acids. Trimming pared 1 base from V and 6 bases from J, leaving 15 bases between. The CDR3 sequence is CATSRGLTGGHGYTF. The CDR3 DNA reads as TGTGCCACCAGCAGAGGCCTGACAGGTGGCCATGGCTACACCTTC. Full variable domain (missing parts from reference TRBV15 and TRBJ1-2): DAMVIQNPRYQVTQFGKPVTLSCSQTLNHNVMYWYQQKSSQAPKLLFHYYDKDFNNEADTPDNFQSRRPNTSFCFLDIRSPGLGDTAMYLCATSRGLTGGHGYTFGSGTRLTVV.

The CDR3 protein is CASRPDIGTGVFLNEQFF. Written as DNA, the CDR3 is TGCGCCAGCAGGCCGGACATCGGGACAGGGGTATTTCTAAATGAGCAGTTCTTC. This chain links TRBV5-1 with TRBJ2-1; 10 bases map to TRBD1. Germline V gives CDR1 SGHRS, CDR2 YFSETQ. J lost 7 bases, V lost 5 bases, and 18 bases had no gene match. This CDR3 region has 18 residues.

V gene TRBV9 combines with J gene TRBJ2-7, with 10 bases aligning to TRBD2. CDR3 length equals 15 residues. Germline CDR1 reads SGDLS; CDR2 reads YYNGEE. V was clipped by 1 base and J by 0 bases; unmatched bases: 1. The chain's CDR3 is CASSVLAGDSYEQYF. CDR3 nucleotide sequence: TGTGCCAGCAGCGTACTAGCGGGGGACTCCTACGAGCAGTACTTC.

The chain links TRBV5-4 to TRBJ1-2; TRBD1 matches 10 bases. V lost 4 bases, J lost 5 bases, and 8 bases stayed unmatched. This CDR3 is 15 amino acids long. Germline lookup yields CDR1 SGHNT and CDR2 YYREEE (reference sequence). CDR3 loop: CASSIGTGVGYGYTF. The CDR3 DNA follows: TGTGCCAGCAGCATAGGGACAGGGGTAGGTTATGGCTACACCTTC.

This CDR3 reads CASEDTGMGDTQYF. The CDR3 DNA is TGTGCCAGCGAGGATACAGGAATGGGGGATACGCAGTATTTT. V and J are TRBV9 and TRBJ2-3; weak D call: TRBD1 (5 bases). V lost 7 bases to trimming and J lost 6 bases, with 18 bases between them. This CDR3 has 14 residues. Germline-derived CDR1 and CDR2 are SGDLS and YYNGEE.

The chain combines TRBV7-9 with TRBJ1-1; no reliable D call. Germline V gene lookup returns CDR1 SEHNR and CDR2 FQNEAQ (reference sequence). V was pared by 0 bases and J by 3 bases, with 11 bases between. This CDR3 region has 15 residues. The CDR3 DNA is TGTGCCAGCAGCTTAGCGCTTAACACCTACACTGAAGCTTTCTTT. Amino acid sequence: CASSLALNTYTEAFF.

CDR3 amino acids: CASKRTGQETQYF. For the CDR3, the DNA is TGTGCCAGCAAGAGGACAGGGCAAGAGACCCAGTACTTC. The chain is built from TRBV6-1 and TRBJ2-5; 8 nucleotides line up with TRBD1. Looked up from germline, CDR1 is MNHNS and CDR2 is SASEGT. With 7 bases clipped from V and 2 bases from J, the junction kept 3 bases outside the gene matches. The CDR3 runs to 13 residues.

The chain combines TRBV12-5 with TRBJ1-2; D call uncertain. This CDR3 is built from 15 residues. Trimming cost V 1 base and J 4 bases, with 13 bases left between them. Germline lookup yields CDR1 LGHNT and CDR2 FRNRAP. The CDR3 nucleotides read TGTGCTAGTGGTTTGGAAGAAGCGGCCCTCTATGGCTACACCTTC. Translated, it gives CASGLEEAALYGYTF.

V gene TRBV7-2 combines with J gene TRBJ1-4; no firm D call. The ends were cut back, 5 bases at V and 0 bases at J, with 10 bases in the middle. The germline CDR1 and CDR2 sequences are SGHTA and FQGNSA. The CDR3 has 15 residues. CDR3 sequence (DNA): TGTGCCAGCAGCCCTTATGCGGCAACTAATGAAAAACTGTTTTTT. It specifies CASSPYAATNEKLFF.

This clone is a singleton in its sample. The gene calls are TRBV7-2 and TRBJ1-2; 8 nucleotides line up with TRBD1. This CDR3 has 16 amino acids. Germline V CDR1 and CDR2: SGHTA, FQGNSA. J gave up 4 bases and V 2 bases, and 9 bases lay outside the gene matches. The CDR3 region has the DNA TGTGCCAGCAGCTTACCCGGGACAGGAAGACTCTATGGCTACACCTTC. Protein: CASSLPGTGRLYGYTF.

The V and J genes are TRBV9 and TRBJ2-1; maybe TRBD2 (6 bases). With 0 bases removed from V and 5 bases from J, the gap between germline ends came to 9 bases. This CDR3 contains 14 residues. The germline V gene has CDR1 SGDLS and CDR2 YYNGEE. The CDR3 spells CASSVGGGDNEQFF. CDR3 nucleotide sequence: TGTGCCAGCAGCGTAGGTGGAGGGGACAATGAGCAGTTCTTC. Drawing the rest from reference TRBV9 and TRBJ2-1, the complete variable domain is DSGVTQTPKHLITATGQRVTLRCSPRSGDLSVYWYQQSLDQGLQFLIQYYNGEERAKGNILERFSAQQFPDLHSELNLSSLELGDSALYFCASSVGGGDNEQFFGPGTRLTVL.

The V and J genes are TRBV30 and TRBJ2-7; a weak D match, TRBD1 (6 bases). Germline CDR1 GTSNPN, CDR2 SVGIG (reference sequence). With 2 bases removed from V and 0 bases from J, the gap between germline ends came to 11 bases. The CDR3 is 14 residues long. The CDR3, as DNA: TGTGCCTGGAGTCCCACAGGGAACTCCTACGAGCAGTACTTC. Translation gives CAWSPTGNSYEQYF.

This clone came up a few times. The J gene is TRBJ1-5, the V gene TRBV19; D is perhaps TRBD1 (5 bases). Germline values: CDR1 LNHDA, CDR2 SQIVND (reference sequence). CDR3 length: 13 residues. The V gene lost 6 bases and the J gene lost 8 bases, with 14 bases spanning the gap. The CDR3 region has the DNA TGTGCCAGTAGCCCCGGCAGGGTCGAGCCCCAGCATTTT. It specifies CASSPGRVEPQHF.

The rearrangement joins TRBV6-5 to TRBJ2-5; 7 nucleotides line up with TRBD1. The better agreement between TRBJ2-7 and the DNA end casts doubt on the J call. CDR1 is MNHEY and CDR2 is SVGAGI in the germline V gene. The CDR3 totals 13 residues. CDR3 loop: CASTGQATYEQYF. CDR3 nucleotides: TGTGCCAGCACTGGACAGGCGACCTACGAGCAGTACTTC.